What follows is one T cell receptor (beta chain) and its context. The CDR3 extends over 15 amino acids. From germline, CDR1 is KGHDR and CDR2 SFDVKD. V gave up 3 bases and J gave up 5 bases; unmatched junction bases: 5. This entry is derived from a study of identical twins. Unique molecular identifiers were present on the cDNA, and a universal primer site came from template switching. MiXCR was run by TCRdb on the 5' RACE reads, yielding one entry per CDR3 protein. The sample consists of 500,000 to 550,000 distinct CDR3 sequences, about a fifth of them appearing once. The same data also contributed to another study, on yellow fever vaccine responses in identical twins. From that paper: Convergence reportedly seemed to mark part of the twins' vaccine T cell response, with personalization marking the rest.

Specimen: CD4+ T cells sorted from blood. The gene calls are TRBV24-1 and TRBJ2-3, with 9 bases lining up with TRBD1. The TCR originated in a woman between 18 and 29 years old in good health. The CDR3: CATSDPWGQGDTQYF. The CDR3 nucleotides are TGTGCCACCAGTGATCCTTGGGGACAGGGAGATACGCAGTATTTT.